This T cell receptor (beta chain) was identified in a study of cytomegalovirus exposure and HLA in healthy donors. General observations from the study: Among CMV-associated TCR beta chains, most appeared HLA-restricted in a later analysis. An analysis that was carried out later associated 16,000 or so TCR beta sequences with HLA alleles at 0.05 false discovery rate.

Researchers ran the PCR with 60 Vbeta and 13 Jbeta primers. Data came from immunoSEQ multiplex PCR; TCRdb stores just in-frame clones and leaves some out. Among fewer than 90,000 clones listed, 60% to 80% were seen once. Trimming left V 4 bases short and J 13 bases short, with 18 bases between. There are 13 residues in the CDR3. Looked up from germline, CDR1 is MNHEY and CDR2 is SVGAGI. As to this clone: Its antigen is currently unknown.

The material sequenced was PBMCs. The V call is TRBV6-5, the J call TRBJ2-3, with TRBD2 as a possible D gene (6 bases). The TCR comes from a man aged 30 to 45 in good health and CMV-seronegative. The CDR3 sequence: CASSLGGFRFEYF. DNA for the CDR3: TGTGCCAGCAGTTTAGGAGGGTTTCGATTTGAGTATTTT.